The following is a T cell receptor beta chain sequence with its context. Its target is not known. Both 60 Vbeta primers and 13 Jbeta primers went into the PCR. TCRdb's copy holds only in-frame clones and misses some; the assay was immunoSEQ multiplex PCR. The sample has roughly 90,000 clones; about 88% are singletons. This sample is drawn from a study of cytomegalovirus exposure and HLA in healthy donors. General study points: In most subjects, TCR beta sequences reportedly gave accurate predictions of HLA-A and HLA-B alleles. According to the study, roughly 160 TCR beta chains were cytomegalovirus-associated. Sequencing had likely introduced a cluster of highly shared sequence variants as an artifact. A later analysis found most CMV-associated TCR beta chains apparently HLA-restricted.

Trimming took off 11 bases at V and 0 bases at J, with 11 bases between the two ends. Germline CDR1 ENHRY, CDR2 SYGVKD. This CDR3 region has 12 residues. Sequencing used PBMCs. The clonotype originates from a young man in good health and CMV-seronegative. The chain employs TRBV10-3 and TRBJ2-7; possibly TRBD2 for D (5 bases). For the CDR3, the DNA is TGTGCCTCCGGACTGGGCTCCTACGAGCAGTACTTC. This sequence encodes CASGLGSYEQYF.